Detailed here is one T cell receptor (beta chain). The identical CDR3 is also encoded by other nucleotide sequences in the sample. The repertoire was sequenced with immunoSEQ multiplex PCR; TCRdb's copy has only in-frame clones and lacks some. The sample lists about 150,000 clones, 90% to 95% occurring once. The sample is drawn from a study of control samples from healthy donors and cancer patients. The sequenced sample consisted of blood. This TCR was recovered from a woman in her twenties or thirties in good health.

The chain's CDR3 is CASRRGGAGEQYF. The CDR3 DNA follows: TGTGCCAGTAGACGTGGGGGGGCGGGAGAGCAGTACTTC. The rearrangement uses TRBV19 and TRBJ2-7, with D possibly TRBD2 on 7 matching bases. Per germline, CDR1 LNHDA and CDR2 SQIVND (reference sequence). The CDR3 consists of 13 residues. Trimming took 6 bases from V and 7 from J, leaving 16 bases between them.